The sample holds many counts of the clone carrying this T cell receptor beta chain. The antigen is unknown. V shed 1 base and J shed 6 bases, with 21 bases lying between them. The CDR3 consists of 17 residues. Germline lookup yields CDR1 SGHTA and CDR2 FQGNSA. The data originate from a study of Graves' ophthalmopathy and Graves' hyperthyroidism. Study-wide points: From stable hyperthyroidism, ophthalmopathy was separated by a 13-signature model with 87.88% sensitivity and over 70% specificity. Blood also contained most of the expanded thyroid clonotypes above 0.001 frequency.

Clinical symptoms, serum thyroxine, TRAb, thyroid ultrasound and orbital computed tomography determined diagnosis. The authors amplified TCR beta CDR3 regions, and they did so from RNA transcripts for repertoire sequencing. First-round RT-PCR employed HTBI primers, with a second-round multiplex PCR after it. Using its own MiXCR run on the multiplex PCR reads, TCRdb lists one record per CDR3 protein. In the table there are some 1.1 million distinct CDR3 sequences, approximately 35% of which are singletons. This receptor was identified in an adult man with Graves' hyperthyroidism. The specimen sequenced was peripheral blood or thyroid tissue (not recorded which). The chain employs TRBV7-2 and TRBJ1-1; D possibly corresponds to TRBD1 (6 bases). CDR3 sequence (DNA): TGTGCCAGCAGCTTAGGACGGGGGCTCCTGAGAATATCTGAAGCTTTCTTT. This codes for CASSLGRGLLRISEAFF.